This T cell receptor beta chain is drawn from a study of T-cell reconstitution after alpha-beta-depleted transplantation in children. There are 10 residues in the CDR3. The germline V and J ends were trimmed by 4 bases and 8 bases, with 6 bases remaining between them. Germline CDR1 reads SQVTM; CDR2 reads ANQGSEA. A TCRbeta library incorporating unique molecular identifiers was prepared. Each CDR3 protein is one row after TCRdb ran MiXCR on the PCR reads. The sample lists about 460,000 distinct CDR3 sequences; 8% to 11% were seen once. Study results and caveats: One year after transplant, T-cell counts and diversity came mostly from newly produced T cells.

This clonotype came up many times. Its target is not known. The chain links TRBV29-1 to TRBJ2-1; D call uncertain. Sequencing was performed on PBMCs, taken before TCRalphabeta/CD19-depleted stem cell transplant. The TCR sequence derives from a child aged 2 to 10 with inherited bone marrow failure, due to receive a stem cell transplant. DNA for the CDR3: TGCAGCGTTGGGAGCGATGAGCAGTTCTTC. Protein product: CSVGSDEQFF.